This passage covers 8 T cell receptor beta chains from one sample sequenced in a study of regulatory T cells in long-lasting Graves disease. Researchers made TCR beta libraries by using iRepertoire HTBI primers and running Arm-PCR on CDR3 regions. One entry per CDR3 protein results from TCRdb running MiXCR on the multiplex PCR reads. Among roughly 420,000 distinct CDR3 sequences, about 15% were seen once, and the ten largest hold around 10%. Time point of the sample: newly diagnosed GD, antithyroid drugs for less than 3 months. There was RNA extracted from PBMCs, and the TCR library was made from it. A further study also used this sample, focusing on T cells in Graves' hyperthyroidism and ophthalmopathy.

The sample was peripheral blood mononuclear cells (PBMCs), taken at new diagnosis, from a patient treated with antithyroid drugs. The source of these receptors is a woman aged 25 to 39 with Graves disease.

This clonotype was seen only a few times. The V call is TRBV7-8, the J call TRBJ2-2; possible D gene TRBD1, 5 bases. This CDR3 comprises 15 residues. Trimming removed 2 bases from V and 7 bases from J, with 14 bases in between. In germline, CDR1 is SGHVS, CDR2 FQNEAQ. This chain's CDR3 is CASSLRSRQIGELFF. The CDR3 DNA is TGTGCCAGCAGCTTAAGGTCGAGACAGATCGGGGAGCTGTTTTTT.

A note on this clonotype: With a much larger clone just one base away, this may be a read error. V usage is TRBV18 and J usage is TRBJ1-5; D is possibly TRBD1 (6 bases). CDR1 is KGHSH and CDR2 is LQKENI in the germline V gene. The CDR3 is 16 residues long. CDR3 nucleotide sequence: TGTGCCAGCTCACAGGGGCGGGACATTGCCAATCAGCTCCAGCATTTT. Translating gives CASSQGRDIANQLQHF.

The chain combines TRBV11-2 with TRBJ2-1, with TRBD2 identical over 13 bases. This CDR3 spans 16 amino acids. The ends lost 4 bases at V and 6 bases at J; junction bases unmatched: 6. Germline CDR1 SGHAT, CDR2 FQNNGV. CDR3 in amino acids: CASSWTSGSRLNEQFF. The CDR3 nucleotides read TGTGCCAGCAGCTGGACTAGCGGGAGCAGACTCAATGAGCAGTTCTTC.

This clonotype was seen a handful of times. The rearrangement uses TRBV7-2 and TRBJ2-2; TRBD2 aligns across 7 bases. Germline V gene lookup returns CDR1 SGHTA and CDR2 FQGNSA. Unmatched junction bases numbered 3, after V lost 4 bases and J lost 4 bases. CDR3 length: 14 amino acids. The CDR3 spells CASSWTGGTGELFF. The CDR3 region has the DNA TGTGCCAGCAGCTGGACGGGGGGCACCGGGGAGCTGTTTTTT.

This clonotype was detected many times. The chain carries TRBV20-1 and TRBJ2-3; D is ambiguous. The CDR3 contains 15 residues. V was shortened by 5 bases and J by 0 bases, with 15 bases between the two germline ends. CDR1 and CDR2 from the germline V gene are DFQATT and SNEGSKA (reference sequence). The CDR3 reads CSAPLRVTSTDTQYF. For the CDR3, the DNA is TGCAGTGCTCCGCTAAGGGTCACTAGCACAGATACGCAGTATTTT.

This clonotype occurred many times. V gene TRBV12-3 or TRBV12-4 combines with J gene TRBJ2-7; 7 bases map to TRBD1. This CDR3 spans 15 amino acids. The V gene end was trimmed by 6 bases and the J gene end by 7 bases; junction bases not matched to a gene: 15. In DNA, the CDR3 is TGTGCCAGCAGCCGATCCGGGACAGACACCCGGGAGCAGTACTTC. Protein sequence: CASSRSGTDTREQYF.

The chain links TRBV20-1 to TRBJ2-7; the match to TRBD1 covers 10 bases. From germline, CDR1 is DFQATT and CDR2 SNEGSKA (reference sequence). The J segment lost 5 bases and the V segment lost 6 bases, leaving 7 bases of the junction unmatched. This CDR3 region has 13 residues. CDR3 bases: TGCAGTGCACCAGGACAGGGGGGCGACGAGCAGTACTTC. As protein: CSAPGQGGDEQYF.

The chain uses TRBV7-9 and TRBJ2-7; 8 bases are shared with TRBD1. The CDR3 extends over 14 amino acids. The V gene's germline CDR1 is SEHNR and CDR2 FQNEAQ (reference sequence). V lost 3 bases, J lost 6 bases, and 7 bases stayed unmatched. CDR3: CASSFRTGNLEQYF. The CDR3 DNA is TGTGCCAGCAGCTTTAGGACAGGGAATCTCGAGCAGTACTTC.